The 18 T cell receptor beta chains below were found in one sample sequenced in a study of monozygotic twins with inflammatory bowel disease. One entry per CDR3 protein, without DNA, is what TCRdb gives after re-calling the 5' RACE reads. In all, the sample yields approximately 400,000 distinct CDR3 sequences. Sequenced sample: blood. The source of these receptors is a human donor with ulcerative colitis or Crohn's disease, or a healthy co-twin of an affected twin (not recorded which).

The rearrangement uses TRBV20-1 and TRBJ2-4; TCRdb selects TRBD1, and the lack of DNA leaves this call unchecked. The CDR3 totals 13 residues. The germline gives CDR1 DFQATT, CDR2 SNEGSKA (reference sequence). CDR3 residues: CSAKGQGKNIQYF.

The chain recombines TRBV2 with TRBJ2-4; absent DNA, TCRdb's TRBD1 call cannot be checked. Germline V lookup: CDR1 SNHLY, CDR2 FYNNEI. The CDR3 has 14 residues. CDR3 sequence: CASSPQDREYIQYF.

This CDR3 is CSARDRRTGGGNQPQHF. The rearrangement joins TRBV20-1 to TRBJ1-5; there is no DNA to check the TCRdb D call of TRBD1. The CDR3 extends over 17 amino acids. Germline-derived CDR1 and CDR2 are DFQATT and SNEGSKA (reference sequence).

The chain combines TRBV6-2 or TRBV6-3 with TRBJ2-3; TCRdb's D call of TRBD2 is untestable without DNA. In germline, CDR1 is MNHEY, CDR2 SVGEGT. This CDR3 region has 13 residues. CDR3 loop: CASSYVGPNTQYF.

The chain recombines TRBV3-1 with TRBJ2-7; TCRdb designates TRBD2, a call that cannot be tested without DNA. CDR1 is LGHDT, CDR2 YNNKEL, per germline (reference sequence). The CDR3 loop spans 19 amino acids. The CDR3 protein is CASSPTRDLLIAGAYEQYF.

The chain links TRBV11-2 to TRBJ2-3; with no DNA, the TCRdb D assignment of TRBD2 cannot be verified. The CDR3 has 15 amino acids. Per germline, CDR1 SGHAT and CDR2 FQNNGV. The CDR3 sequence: CASSARREGLDTQYF.

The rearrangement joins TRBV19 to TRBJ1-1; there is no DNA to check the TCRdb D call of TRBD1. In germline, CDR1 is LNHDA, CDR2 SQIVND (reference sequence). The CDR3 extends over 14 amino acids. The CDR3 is CASYDPGRGTEAFF.

This CDR3 is CASSYDTGELFF. The chain recombines TRBV27 with TRBJ2-2. Germline CDR1 and CDR2: MNHEY and SMNVEV (reference sequence). The CDR3 runs 12 residues.

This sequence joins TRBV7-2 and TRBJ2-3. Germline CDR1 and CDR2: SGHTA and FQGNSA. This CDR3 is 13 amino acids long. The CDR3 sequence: CASSLLADHTQYF.

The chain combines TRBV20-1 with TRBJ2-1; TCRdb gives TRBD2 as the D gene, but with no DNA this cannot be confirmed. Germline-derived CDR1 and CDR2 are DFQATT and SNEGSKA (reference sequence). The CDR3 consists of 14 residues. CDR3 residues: CSAPVSGRDNEQFF.

The CDR3 spells CASSQPTEGFSGANVLTF. The chain joins TRBV14 to TRBJ2-6; TCRdb indicates TRBD1, and absent DNA this call remains unverified. The CDR3 loop spans 18 amino acids. The germline V gene has CDR1 SGHDN and CDR2 FVKESK.

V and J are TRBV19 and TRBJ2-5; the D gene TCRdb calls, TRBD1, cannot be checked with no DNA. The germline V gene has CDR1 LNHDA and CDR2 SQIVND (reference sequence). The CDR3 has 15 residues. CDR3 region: CASSISGQGQETQYF.

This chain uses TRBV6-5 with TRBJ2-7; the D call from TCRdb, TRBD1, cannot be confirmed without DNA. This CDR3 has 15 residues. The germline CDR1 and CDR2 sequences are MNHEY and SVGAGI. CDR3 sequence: CASSWTPMPTYEQYF.

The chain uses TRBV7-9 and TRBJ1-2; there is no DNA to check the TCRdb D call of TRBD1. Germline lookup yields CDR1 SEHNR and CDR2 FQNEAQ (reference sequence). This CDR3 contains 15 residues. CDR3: CASSHPGQENYGYTF.

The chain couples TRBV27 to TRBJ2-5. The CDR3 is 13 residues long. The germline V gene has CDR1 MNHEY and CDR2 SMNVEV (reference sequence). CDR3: CASSLSVQETQYF.

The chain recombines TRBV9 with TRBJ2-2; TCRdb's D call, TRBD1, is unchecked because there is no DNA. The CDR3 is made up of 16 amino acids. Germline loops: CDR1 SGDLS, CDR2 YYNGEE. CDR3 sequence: CASSVQGSGAAGELFF.

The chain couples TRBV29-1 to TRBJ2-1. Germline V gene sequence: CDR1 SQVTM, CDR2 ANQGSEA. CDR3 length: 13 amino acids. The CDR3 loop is CSVVPSSYNEQFF.

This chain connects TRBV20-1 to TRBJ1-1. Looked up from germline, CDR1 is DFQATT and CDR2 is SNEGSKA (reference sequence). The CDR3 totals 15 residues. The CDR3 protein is CSARDHQWGYTEAFF.